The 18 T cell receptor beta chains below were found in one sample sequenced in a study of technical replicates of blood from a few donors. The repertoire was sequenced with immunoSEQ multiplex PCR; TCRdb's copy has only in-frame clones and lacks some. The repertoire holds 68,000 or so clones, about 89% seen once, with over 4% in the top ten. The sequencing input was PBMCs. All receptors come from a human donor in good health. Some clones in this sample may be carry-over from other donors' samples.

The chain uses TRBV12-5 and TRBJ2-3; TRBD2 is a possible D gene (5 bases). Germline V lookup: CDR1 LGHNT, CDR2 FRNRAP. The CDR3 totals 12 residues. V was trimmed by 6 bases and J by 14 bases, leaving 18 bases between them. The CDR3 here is CASGFGEDWRYF. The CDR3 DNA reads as TGTGCTAGTGGATTCGGCGAGGACTGGCGGTATTTT.

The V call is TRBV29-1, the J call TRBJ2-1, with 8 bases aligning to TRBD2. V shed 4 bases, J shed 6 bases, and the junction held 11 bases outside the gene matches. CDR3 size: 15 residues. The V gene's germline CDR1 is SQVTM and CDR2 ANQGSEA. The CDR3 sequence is CSVVRVGGASNEQFF. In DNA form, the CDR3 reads TGCAGCGTTGTAAGGGTCGGGGGGGCAAGCAATGAGCAGTTCTTC.

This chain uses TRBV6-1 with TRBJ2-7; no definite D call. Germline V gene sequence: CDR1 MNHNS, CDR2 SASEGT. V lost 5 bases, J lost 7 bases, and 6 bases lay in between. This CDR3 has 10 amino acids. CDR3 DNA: TGTGCCAGCAGTTGGGCGGAGCAGTACTTC. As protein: CASSWAEQYF.

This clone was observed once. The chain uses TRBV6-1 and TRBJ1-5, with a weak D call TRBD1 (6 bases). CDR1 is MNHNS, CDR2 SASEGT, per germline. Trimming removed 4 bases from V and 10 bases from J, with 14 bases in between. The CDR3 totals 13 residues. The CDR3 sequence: CASSVTGTFPQHF. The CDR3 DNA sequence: TGTGCCAGCAGTGTCACCGGGACATTCCCCCAGCATTTT.

The CDR3 reads CASSYSTGGTNEQYF. In nucleotides, the CDR3 is TGTGCCAGCAGTTACTCTACAGGGGGCACGAATGAGCAGTACTTC. This sequence joins TRBV6-5 and TRBJ2-7; 9 bases match TRBD1. Germline CDR1 reads MNHEY; CDR2 reads SVGAGI. V was clipped by 0 bases and J by 7 bases; unmatched bases: 7. The CDR3 totals 15 residues.

The CDR3 spells CASRRASGAQETQYF. The CDR3 DNA is TGTGCCAGTAGAAGGGCTAGCGGGGCCCAAGAGACCCAGTACTTC. The V gene is TRBV19, the J gene TRBJ2-5, with 9 bases fitting TRBD2. The V and J ends lost 6 bases and 1 base, in that order; junction bases with no gene match: 6. This CDR3 spans 15 amino acids. In germline, CDR1 is LNHDA, CDR2 SQIVND (reference sequence).

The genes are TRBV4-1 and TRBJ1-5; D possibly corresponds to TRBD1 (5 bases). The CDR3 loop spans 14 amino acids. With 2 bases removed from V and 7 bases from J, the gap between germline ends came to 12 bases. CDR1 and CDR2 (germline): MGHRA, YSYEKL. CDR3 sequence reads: CASSQMEGNQPQHF. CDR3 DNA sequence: TGCGCCAGCAGCCAAATGGAGGGGAACCAGCCCCAGCATTTT.

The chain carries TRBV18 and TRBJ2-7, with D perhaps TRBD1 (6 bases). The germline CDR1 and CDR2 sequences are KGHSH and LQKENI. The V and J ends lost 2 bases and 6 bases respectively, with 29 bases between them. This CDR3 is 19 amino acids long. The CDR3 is CASSPISQQTGTVLTEQYF. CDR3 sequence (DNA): TGTGCCAGCTCACCAATCAGCCAGCAGACAGGCACTGTTCTGACCGAGCAGTACTTC.

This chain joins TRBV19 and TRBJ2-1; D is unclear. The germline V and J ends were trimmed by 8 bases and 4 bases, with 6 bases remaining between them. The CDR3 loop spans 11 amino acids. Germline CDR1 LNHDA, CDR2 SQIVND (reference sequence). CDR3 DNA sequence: TGTGCCAGTCAGAGGTACAATGAGCAGTTCTTC. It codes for CASQRYNEQFF.

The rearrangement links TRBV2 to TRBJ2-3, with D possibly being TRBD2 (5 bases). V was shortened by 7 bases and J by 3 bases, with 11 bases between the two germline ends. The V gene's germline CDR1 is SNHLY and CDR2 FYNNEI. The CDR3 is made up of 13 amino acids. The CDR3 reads CASTSRRTDTQYF. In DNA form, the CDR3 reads TGTGCCAGCACTAGCCGGAGGACAGATACGCAGTATTTT.

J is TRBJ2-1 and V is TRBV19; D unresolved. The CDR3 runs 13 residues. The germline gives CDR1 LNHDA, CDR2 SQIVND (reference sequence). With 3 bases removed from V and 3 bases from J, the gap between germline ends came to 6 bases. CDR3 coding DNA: TGTGCCAGTAGTATCACAAACTACAATGAGCAGTTCTTC. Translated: CASSITNYNEQFF.

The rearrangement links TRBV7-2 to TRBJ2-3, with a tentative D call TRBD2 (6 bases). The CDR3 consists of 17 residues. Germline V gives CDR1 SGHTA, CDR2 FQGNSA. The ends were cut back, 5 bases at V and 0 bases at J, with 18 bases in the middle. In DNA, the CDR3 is TGTGCCAGCAGCGCATGGGGGGATCTTACTAGCACAGATACGCAGTATTTT. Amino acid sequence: CASSAWGDLTSTDTQYF.

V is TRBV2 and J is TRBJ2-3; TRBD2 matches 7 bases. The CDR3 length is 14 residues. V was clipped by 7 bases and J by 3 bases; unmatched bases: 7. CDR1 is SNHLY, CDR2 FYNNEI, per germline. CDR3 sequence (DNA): TGTGCCAGCATTCGTCTAGCGGAGACAGATACGCAGTATTTT. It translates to CASIRLAETDTQYF.

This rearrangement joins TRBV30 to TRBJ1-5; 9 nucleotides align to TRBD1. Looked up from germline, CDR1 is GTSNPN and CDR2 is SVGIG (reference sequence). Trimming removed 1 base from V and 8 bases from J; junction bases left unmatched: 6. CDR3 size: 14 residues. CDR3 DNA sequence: TGTGCCTGGAGTGCAAACAGGGGGCGAGAGCCCCAGCATTTT. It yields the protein CAWSANRGREPQHF.

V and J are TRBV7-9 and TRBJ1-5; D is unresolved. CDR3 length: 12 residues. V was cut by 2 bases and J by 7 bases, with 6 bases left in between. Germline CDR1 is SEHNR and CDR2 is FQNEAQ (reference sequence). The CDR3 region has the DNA TGTGCCAGCAGCTTATCCCAACAGCCCCAGCATTTT. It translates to CASSLSQQPQHF.

The DNA for the CDR3 is TGTGCCAGCAGCCTTGTGGGGGGGCACGGAAACACCATATATTTT. It encodes CASSLVGGHGNTIYF. The chain employs TRBV6-6 and TRBJ1-3, with a possible D match to TRBD1 (6 bases). Per the germline V gene, CDR1 is MNHNY and CDR2 is SVGAGI (reference sequence). The CDR3 length is 15 residues. V was clipped by 6 bases and J by 4 bases, with 16 bases between them.

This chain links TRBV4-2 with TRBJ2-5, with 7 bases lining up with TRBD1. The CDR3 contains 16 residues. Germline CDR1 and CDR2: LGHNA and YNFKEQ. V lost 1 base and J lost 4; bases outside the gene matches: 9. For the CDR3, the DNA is TGTGCCAGCAGCCAAGGAGGGGTAGGGGGCGTAGAGACCCAGTACTTC. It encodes CASSQGGVGGVETQYF.

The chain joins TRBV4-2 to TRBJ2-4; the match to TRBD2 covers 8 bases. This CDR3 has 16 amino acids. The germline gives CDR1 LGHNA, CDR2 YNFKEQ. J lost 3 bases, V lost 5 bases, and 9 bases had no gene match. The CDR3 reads CASSLLTGGGKNIQYF. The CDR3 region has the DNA TGTGCCAGCAGCTTATTGACGGGGGGGGGCAAAAACATTCAGTACTTC.